This TCR beta chain appears in the sequencing data of a study of blood T cell repertoires in COVID-19. Study-level information: Acute and convalescent COVID-19 specimens originated in the United States, Italy and Spain.

Sequencing used immunoSEQ multiplex PCR; TCRdb keeps in-frame clones, though not all of them. The sample has approximately 140,000 clones; around 90% are singletons. CDR1 SNHLY and CDR2 FYNNEI come from the germline V gene. The CDR3 spans 14 residues. With 6 bases clipped from V and 4 bases from J, the junction kept 6 bases outside the gene matches. The chain is built from TRBV2 and TRBJ1-3; TRBD1 aligns across 7 bases. This receptor was identified in a woman aged 40-49 years who had been exposed to COVID-19. The sequenced material came from PBMCs or T cells enriched from blood (not recorded which). The CDR3 reads CASSTGAYGNTIYF. As DNA, the CDR3 is TGTGCCAGCAGCACAGGGGCGTACGGAAACACCATATATTTT.